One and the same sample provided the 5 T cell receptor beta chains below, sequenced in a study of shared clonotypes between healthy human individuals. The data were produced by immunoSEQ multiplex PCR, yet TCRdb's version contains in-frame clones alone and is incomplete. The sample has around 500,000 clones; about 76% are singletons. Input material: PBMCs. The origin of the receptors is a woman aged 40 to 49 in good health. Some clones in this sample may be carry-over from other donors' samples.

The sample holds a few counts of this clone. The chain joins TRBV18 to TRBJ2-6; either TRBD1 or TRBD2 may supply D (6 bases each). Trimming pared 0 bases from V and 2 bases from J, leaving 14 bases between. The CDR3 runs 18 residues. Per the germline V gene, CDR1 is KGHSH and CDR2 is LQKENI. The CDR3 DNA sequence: TGTGCCAGCTCACCACCCGCTATGGGGGGCGCTGGGGCCAACGTCCTGACTTTC. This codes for CASSPPAMGGAGANVLTF.

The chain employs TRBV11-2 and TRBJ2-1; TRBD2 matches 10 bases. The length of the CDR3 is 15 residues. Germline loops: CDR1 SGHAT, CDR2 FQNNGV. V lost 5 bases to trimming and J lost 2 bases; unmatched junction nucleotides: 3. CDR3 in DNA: TGTGCCAGCAGCGACCTAGCGGGAGCCTACAATGAGCAGTTCTTC. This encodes CASSDLAGAYNEQFF.

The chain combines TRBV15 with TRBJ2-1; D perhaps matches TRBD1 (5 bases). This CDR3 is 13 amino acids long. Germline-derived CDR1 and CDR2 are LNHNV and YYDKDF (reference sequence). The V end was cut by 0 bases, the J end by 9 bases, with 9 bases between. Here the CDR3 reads CATSRDSRGEQFF. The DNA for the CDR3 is TGTGCCACCAGCAGAGATTCAAGGGGTGAGCAGTTCTTC.

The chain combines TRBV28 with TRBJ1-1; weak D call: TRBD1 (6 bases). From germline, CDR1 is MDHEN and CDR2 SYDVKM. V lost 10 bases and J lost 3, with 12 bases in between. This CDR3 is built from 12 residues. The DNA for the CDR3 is TGTGCCACCAATCAGGGGTACACTGAAGCTTTCTTT. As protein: CATNQGYTEAFF.

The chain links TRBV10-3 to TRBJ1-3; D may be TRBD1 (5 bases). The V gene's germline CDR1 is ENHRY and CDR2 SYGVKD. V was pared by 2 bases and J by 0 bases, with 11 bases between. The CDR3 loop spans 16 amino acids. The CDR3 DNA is TGTGCCATCAGTGAGACGAGGGGACGCTCTGGAAACACCATATATTTT. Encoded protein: CAISETRGRSGNTIYF.